This TCR beta chain was observed in a study of blood T cell repertoires in COVID-19. Study in general: The study drew acute and convalescent COVID-19 samples from the United States, Italy and Spain. Sources were T cells, B-cell-depleted T cells, or PBMCs; the material itself was cDNA or gDNA.

As handled by the study authors: Amplifying reference gene primers gave estimates of nucleated cell counts. Some clones are missing from TCRdb's copy, which holds only in-frame ones; the method was immunoSEQ multiplex PCR. V and J calls and clone size are those listed in that table; D and trimming were worked out from the DNA. The sample shows roughly 330,000 clones, more than 70% of them seen only once. Trimming cost V 6 bases and J 1 base; bases outside gene matches: 11. This CDR3 comprises 18 residues. Germline assignment: CDR1 SGHNT and CDR2 YENEEA. The TCR comes from a man aged 18 to 35 who had recovered from COVID-19. The V gene is TRBV11-3, the J gene TRBJ2-3, with TRBD2 matching 12 bases. Sample: peripheral blood. This CDR3 is CASSQRLAGEAGTDTQYF. The CDR3 coding sequence is TGTGCCAGCAGTCAAAGACTAGCGGGAGAGGCTGGCACAGATACGCAGTATTTT.